The next 24 T cell receptor beta chains were all read from a single sample in a study of naive and memory T cell subsets. The beta constant-region primer was an equimolar mix of two oligonucleotides covering TRBC1 and TRBC2. The ligated cDNA underwent four PCR rounds using SP2 and nested alpha and beta constant-region primers. Each CDR3 protein gets one entry after TCRdb re-called the UMI-ligation and nested PCR reads with MiXCR. The data show 95,000 to 150,000 distinct CDR3 sequences, about 36% seen once. Specimen: central memory CD4+ T cells from blood. These receptor sequences come from a human donor in good health.

This clonotype appeared a few times. V is TRBV20-1 and J is TRBJ2-7; TRBD1 matches at 8 bases. Trimming cost V 4 bases and J 0 bases; bases outside gene matches: 5. Germline lookup yields CDR1 DFQATT and CDR2 SNEGSKA (reference sequence). This CDR3 region has 14 residues. CDR3 region: CSAKPGQASYEQYF. In DNA, the CDR3 is TGCAGTGCTAAACCGGGACAGGCCTCCTACGAGCAGTACTTC.

The rearrangement links TRBV28 to TRBJ2-1, with TRBD2 as a possible D gene (6 bases). Germline lookup yields CDR1 MDHEN and CDR2 SYDVKM. This CDR3 comprises 15 residues. Trimming removed 6 bases from V and 0 bases from J, with 12 bases in between. The CDR3 sequence is CASSQTRSSYNEQFF. The CDR3 nucleotides are TGTGCCAGCAGCCAGACTAGAAGCTCCTACAATGAGCAGTTCTTC.

The V call is TRBV13, the J call TRBJ1-5; a possible D gene is TRBD1 (6 bases). CDR1 and CDR2 from the germline V gene are PRHDT and FYEKMQ (reference sequence). With 2 bases removed from V and 9 bases from J, the gap between germline ends came to 23 bases. This CDR3 is built from 17 residues. For the CDR3, the DNA is TGTGCCAGCAGCTTACCCGTGAGGGGGGGCGGAGGCCGGCCCCAGCATTTT. As protein: CASSLPVRGGGGRPQHF.

The chain recombines TRBV28 with TRBJ1-1; no reliable D call. CDR3 length: 11 amino acids. CDR1 is MDHEN, CDR2 SYDVKM, per germline. The V end lost 6 bases, the J end lost 1 base, and 3 bases lay between the germline ends. In DNA form, the CDR3 reads TGTGCCAGCAGCAAGAACACTGAAGCTTTCTTT. This gives the protein CASSKNTEAFF.

The chain couples TRBV19 to TRBJ2-7, with a tentative D call TRBD2 (5 bases). Per germline, CDR1 LNHDA and CDR2 SQIVND (reference sequence). This CDR3 is built from 15 residues. V lost 3 bases and J lost 0, with 12 bases in between. CDR3 in DNA: TGTGCCAGTAGTATCAAACTAGTAAGCTCCTACGAGCAGTACTTC. Residues: CASSIKLVSSYEQYF.

This rearrangement joins TRBV21-1 to TRBJ2-1; the DNA was not compared with TRBD2, the D call given in the table. TRBV21-1 is a documented pseudogene. CDR3 length: 19 amino acids. The CDR3 coding sequence is TGTGCCAGCAGCAAAGTCCTAGCGGGCCTTCAACTCGCCTACAATGAGCAGTTCTTC. It encodes CASSKVLAGLQLAYNEQFF.

This clonotype was observed a few times. The chain uses TRBV29-1 and TRBJ2-3, with TRBD2 matching 12 bases. The CDR3 covers 16 residues. From germline, CDR1 is SQVTM and CDR2 ANQGSEA. V was clipped by 4 bases and J by 1 base; unmatched bases: 6. CDR3 in DNA: TGCAGCGTTGGTACTAGCGGGAGGATCGGCACAGATACGCAGTATTTT. This translates into CSVGTSGRIGTDTQYF.

The genes are TRBV12-3 or TRBV12-4 and TRBJ2-1, with 7 bases fitting TRBD2. The V segment lost 5 bases and the J segment 2 bases; nucleotides outside the gene matches: 9. The CDR3 runs 16 residues. CDR3 bases: TGTGCCAGCAGTCCCGGGGTGCGGGAGCCCTACAATGAGCAGTTCTTC. Translating it yields CASSPGVREPYNEQFF.

The genes are TRBV28 and TRBJ2-5, with D possibly TRBD1 on 6 matching bases. Trimming removed 7 bases from V and 0 bases from J, with 15 bases in between. Per the germline V gene, CDR1 is MDHEN and CDR2 is SYDVKM. CDR3 size: 15 residues. CDR3 amino acids: CASKSERGYQETQYF. DNA for the CDR3: TGTGCCAGCAAAAGCGAGAGGGGGTACCAAGAGACCCAGTACTTC.

This chain links TRBV12-3 or TRBV12-4 with TRBJ2-3; TRBD1 agrees at 7 bases. With V trimmed by 6 bases and J by 1 base, 4 bases remained unmatched. The CDR3 has 14 residues. The CDR3 coding sequence is TGTGCCAGCAGGACAGGGATAGGCACAGATACGCAGTATTTT. It codes for CASRTGIGTDTQYF.

The rearrangement links TRBV12-3 or TRBV12-4 to TRBJ1-1; a possible D gene is TRBD1 (5 bases). The CDR3 loop spans 15 amino acids. V lost 0 bases, J lost 5 bases, and 13 bases lay in between. CDR3 nucleotides: TGTGCCAGCAGTTTAGCGCCGGGCGGGGGGACTGAAGCTTTCTTT. Translated: CASSLAPGGGTEAFF.

This clonotype showed up just a few times. The chain joins TRBV4-3 to TRBJ1-1; D may be TRBD1 (6 bases). CDR3 length: 13 amino acids. Germline CDR1 reads LGHNA; CDR2 reads YSLEER. Trimming took 2 bases from V and 5 from J, leaving 9 bases between them. The CDR3 spells CASSQHRDTEAFF. The CDR3 DNA reads as TGCGCCAGCAGCCAACACAGGGATACTGAAGCTTTCTTT.

The table lists this clonotype with many counts. The V call is TRBV30, the J call TRBJ2-3; 11 bases map to TRBD2. With V trimmed by 7 bases and J by 3 bases, 6 bases remained unmatched. The CDR3 runs to 14 residues. Per the germline V gene, CDR1 is GTSNPN and CDR2 is SVGIG (reference sequence). The CDR3 nucleotides read TGTGCCTATAAACTAGCGGGAGTAACAGATACGCAGTATTTT. It translates to CAYKLAGVTDTQYF.

This clonotype was seen only a few times. The V call is TRBV28, the J call TRBJ2-7; D ambiguous. CDR3 length equals 11 residues. Trimming left V 5 bases short and J 2 bases short, with 4 bases between. Germline CDR1 reads MDHEN; CDR2 reads SYDVKM. Here the CDR3 DNA reads TGTGCCAGCAGTACCACCTACGAGCAGTACTTC. Its translation: CASSTTYEQYF.

The rearrangement uses TRBV9 and TRBJ2-3; D possibly uses TRBD1 or TRBD2 (6 bases each). The CDR3 sequence is 17 residues long. The germline CDR1 and CDR2 sequences are SGDLS and YYNGEE. The ends were cut back, 0 bases at V and 0 bases at J, with 14 bases in the middle. The CDR3 reads CASSVGGAGPSTDTQYF. The DNA for the CDR3 is TGTGCCAGCAGCGTAGGGGGGGCGGGACCCAGCACAGATACGCAGTATTTT.

This clonotype was detected a few times. The CDR3, as DNA: TGTGCCAGCAGTTACTCAGCGGGAGAGGAGACCCAGTACTTC. Translation gives CASSYSAGEETQYF. V is TRBV6-5 and J is TRBJ2-5, with TRBD2 identical over 8 bases. The CDR3 has 14 residues. Germline lookup yields CDR1 MNHEY and CDR2 SVGAGI. Trimming removed 0 bases from V and 5 bases from J; junction bases left unmatched: 2.

This chain uses TRBV20-1 with TRBJ1-5, with D maybe TRBD1 (5 bases). CDR3 length: 18 amino acids. V was cut by 3 bases and J by 0 bases, with 21 bases left in between. CDR1 DFQATT and CDR2 SNEGSKA come from the germline V gene (reference sequence). CDR3 coding DNA: TGCAGTGCTAGTAGGGGACTCCTAGGGGCTTATAGCAATCAGCCCCAGCATTTT. It encodes CSASRGLLGAYSNQPQHF.

The chain recombines TRBV12-3 or TRBV12-4 with TRBJ1-1; possibly TRBD1 for D (5 bases). The V and J ends lost 2 bases and 5 bases respectively, with 12 bases between them. This CDR3 is 14 amino acids long. The CDR3 spells CASSLLTGRTEAFF. As DNA, the CDR3 is TGTGCCAGCAGTTTATTAACAGGTCGAACTGAAGCTTTCTTT.

V usage is TRBV7-3 and J usage is TRBJ2-3; D gene unclear. This CDR3 has 14 residues. Germline-derived CDR1 and CDR2 are SGHTA and FQGTGA. V lost 1 base and J 2 bases, leaving 7 bases between the germline ends. CDR3 in DNA: TGTGCCAGCAGCTTAATTCCCTCCACAGATACGCAGTATTTT. It is translated as CASSLIPSTDTQYF.

The rearrangement uses TRBV30 and TRBJ2-3, with 9 bases identical to TRBD2. CDR3 length equals 14 residues. V shed 1 base and J 2 bases; nucleotides not matched to a gene: 1. Looked up from germline, CDR1 is GTSNPN and CDR2 is SVGIG (reference sequence). In nucleotides, the CDR3 is TGTGCCTGGAGTGGACTAGCGGTCACAGATACGCAGTATTTT. This sequence encodes CAWSGLAVTDTQYF.

In nucleotides, the CDR3 is TGTGCCAGCAGCCGGCTCGAGACCTACAATGAGCAGTTCTTC. The encoded protein is CASSRLETYNEQFF. The rearrangement links TRBV28 to TRBJ2-1; D is unclear. V was cut by 6 bases and J by 2 bases, with 11 bases left in between. The germline V gene has CDR1 MDHEN and CDR2 SYDVKM. CDR3 length equals 14 residues.

This rearrangement joins TRBV15 to TRBJ2-1, with TRBD2 matching over 10 bases. Germline CDR1 is LNHNV and CDR2 is YYDKDF (reference sequence). The CDR3 is made up of 19 amino acids. The ends lost 3 bases at V and 3 bases at J; junction bases unmatched: 14. The CDR3 here is CATSSGEGLATFHYNEQFF. CDR3 nucleotide sequence: TGTGCCACCAGCAGTGGGGAGGGACTAGCGACCTTTCACTACAATGAGCAGTTCTTC.

The sample holds a few counts of this clonotype. V gene TRBV2 combines with J gene TRBJ1-4; 9 bases fit TRBD1. CDR3 length equals 15 residues. The V and J ends lost 4 bases and 3 bases, in that order; junction bases with no gene match: 3. The germline V gene encodes CDR1 SNHLY and CDR2 FYNNEI. Written as DNA, the CDR3 is TGTGCCAGCAGTGGGGACAGGGCGGCTAATGAAAAACTGTTTTTT. Protein: CASSGDRAANEKLFF.

The chain uses TRBV2 and TRBJ2-1, with 10 bases aligning to TRBD2. Per the germline V gene, CDR1 is SNHLY and CDR2 is FYNNEI. Trimming took 4 bases from V and 0 from J; bases not matched to a gene: 15. The CDR3 contains 20 residues. The CDR3 DNA sequence: TGTGCCAGCAGTGCGGGTCGAGGAGCGGGAGGGCAAGGCTCCTACAATGAGCAGTTCTTC. It yields the protein CASSAGRGAGGQGSYNEQFF.